The source of this TCR beta chain is a study of T cell responses to AZD1222 COVID-19 vaccine. Profiled with immunoSEQ multiplex PCR; TCRdb holds only in-frame clones, not every one. The sample includes approximately 120,000 clones, about nine tenths of them seen just once. As concerns this clone: This may come from a read error, since a much larger clone is one base off.

This CDR3 comprises 16 residues. Trimming took off 1 base at V and 0 bases at J, with 11 bases between the two ends. Germline V gene lookup returns CDR1 MDHEN and CDR2 SYDVKM. The chain employs TRBV28 and TRBJ2-3, with D possibly TRBD1 on 6 matching bases. The sample consisted of peripheral blood, taken on day 0 of MenACWY control vaccination. This TCR was recovered from an adult in good health. CDR3 sequence reads: CASSLFGTTSTDTQYF. The CDR3 region has the DNA TGTGCCAGCAGTTTATTCGGGACAACTAGCACAGATACGCAGTATTTT.